Following are 25 T cell receptor beta chains from one sample sequenced in a study of blood T cell repertoires in COVID-19. Measured with immunoSEQ multiplex PCR; TCRdb has only the in-frame clones, and not every one. This table has fewer than 400,000 clones, 80% to 90% appearing once. Material for sequencing was PBMCs or T cells enriched from blood (not recorded which). The receptors come from a man aged 25-40 years who had recovered from COVID-19.

This sequence joins TRBV7-9 and TRBJ1-2; D call uncertain. Trimming took 3 bases from V and 3 from J, leaving 8 bases between them. The length of the CDR3 is 13 residues. The germline gives CDR1 SEHNR, CDR2 FQNEAQ (reference sequence). The DNA for the CDR3 is TGTGCCAGCAGCTTTGGCGGTGACTATGGCTACACCTTC. This translates into CASSFGGDYGYTF.

This chain joins TRBV3-1 (or the pseudogene TRBV3-2) and TRBJ1-5; maybe TRBD1 (6 bases). V was shortened by 0 bases and J by 6 bases, with 6 bases between the two germline ends. The CDR3 spans 13 residues. Germline V gives CDR1 LGHDT, CDR2 YNNKEL (reference sequence). The CDR3 region is CASSQEQGQPQHF. Written as DNA, the CDR3 is TGTGCCAGCAGCCAAGAACAGGGTCAGCCCCAGCATTTT.

This clone has a count of ten or more. Other nucleotide sequences in the sample specify the same CDR3. The chain recombines TRBV6-4 with TRBJ2-3, with D tentatively TRBD2 (7 bases). Trimming removed 0 bases at V and 2 bases at J, with 9 bases between. This CDR3 comprises 15 residues. Germline-derived CDR1 and CDR2 are MRHNA and SNTAGT. CDR3 loop: CASSDSGGATDTQYF. Here the CDR3 DNA reads TGTGCCAGCAGTGACTCGGGGGGGGCCACAGATACGCAGTATTTT.

The CDR3 DNA reads as TGTGCCAGCAGCGCGTTGCTAACGGGTGAGCAGTTCTTC. Translation gives CASSALLTGEQFF. The chain employs TRBV9 and TRBJ2-1; D is unresolved. The germline V gene encodes CDR1 SGDLS and CDR2 YYNGEE. This CDR3 contains 13 residues. V gave up 3 bases and J gave up 9 bases, with 13 bases separating them.

The J gene is TRBJ1-2, the V gene TRBV7-6; maybe TRBD1 (6 bases). CDR3 length: 14 amino acids. Germline V CDR1 and CDR2: SGHVS, FNYEAQ. V lost 5 bases to trimming and J lost 0 bases, with 10 bases between them. CDR3 coding DNA: TGTGCCAGCAGCCCCAGGGGCACTAACTATGGCTACACCTTC. It yields the protein CASSPRGTNYGYTF.

The V and J genes are TRBV19 and TRBJ2-1; no firm D call. V gave up 1 base and J gave up 3 bases, with 10 bases separating them. Germline CDR1 is LNHDA and CDR2 is SQIVND (reference sequence). The CDR3 has 15 residues. The CDR3 DNA sequence: TGTGCCAGTAGTATAGGCCACTCGAGCTACAATGAGCAGTTCTTC. Amino acids: CASSIGHSSYNEQFF.

Here the CDR3 reads CASSAIWGETVPNEKLFF. In DNA, the CDR3 is TGTGCCAGCAGTGCAATATGGGGGGAGACGGTCCCTAATGAAAAACTGTTTTTT. The gene calls are TRBV28 and TRBJ1-4, with D perhaps TRBD1 (5 bases). The CDR3 consists of 18 residues. V lost 5 bases to trimming and J lost 3 bases, with 22 bases between them. Germline-derived CDR1 and CDR2 are MDHEN and SYDVKM.

In this sample, this clone turned up once. This sequence joins TRBV2 and TRBJ1-1, with 9 bases aligning to TRBD1. This CDR3 is built from 15 residues. V gave up 6 bases and J gave up 1 base; unmatched junction bases: 6. Germline V gene sequence: CDR1 SNHLY, CDR2 FYNNEI. In DNA, the CDR3 is TGTGCCAGCAGGCCGGAACAGGGGGCGAACACTGAAGCTTTCTTT. This encodes CASRPEQGANTEAFF.

The gene calls are TRBV5-5 and TRBJ1-5; 7 nucleotides match TRBD1. The CDR3 loop spans 16 amino acids. V lost 4 bases to trimming and J lost 3 bases; unmatched junction nucleotides: 10. Looked up from germline, CDR1 is SGHKS and CDR2 is YYEKEE (reference sequence). CDR3 sequence reads: CASSPGQYSFNQPQHF. Written as DNA, the CDR3 is TGTGCCAGCAGCCCGGGACAGTACTCATTCAATCAGCCCCAGCATTTT.

V gene TRBV28 combines with J gene TRBJ2-3; D is possibly TRBD2 (7 bases). The germline gives CDR1 MDHEN, CDR2 SYDVKM. The CDR3 has 18 residues. V dropped 3 bases and J dropped 1 base, with 20 bases sitting between them. Written as DNA, the CDR3 is TGTGCCAGCAGTTTCGGGGCGCGGGGGCCTTCGGGCACAGATACGCAGTATTTT. Encoded protein: CASSFGARGPSGTDTQYF.

This chain links TRBV10-3 with TRBJ1-1; D is undetermined. Germline-derived CDR1 and CDR2 are ENHRY and SYGVKD. Trimming removed 3 bases at V and 3 bases at J, with 11 bases between. This CDR3 contains 14 residues. CDR3 sequence (DNA): TGTGCCATCAGTGACCCAGGCCGAGACACTGAAGCTTTCTTT. This codes for CAISDPGRDTEAFF.

The J gene is TRBJ2-7, the V gene TRBV13; 9 positions match TRBD2. The V and J ends lost 8 bases and 7 bases, in that order; junction bases with no gene match: 21. CDR1 is PRHDT and CDR2 is FYEKMQ in the germline V gene (reference sequence). The CDR3 is made up of 17 amino acids. The CDR3 protein is CASVFRAGGLGQGEQYF. For the CDR3, the DNA is TGTGCCAGCGTTTTTAGAGCGGGGGGTCTAGGCCAAGGGGAGCAGTACTTC.

This clone came up once. This chain joins TRBV10-3 and TRBJ1-5; TRBD1 is a possible D gene (6 bases). The CDR3 is 14 amino acids. Germline values: CDR1 ENHRY, CDR2 SYGVKD. Trimming took off 4 bases at V and 5 bases at J, with 12 bases between the two ends. CDR3 residues: CAISVRGVDQPQHF. In DNA form, the CDR3 reads TGTGCCATCAGTGTCAGGGGTGTTGATCAGCCCCAGCATTTT.

The rearrangement links TRBV7-9 to TRBJ2-2; 7 nucleotides agree with TRBD1. The V gene end was trimmed by 5 bases and the J gene end by 0 bases; junction bases not matched to a gene: 6. Germline V lookup: CDR1 SEHNR, CDR2 FQNEAQ (reference sequence). The CDR3 has 16 amino acids. CDR3 DNA sequence: TGTGCCAGCAGCCGGCGGCAGGGGGCGAACACCGGGGAGCTGTTTTTT. Translated: CASSRRQGANTGELFF. The full variable domain, its missing parts supplied by reference TRBV7-9 and TRBJ2-2, is DTGVSQNPRHKITKRGQNVTFRCDPISEHNRLYWYRQTLGQGPEFLTYFQNEAQLEKSRLLSDRFSAERPKGSFSTLEIQRTEQGDSAMYLCASSRRQGANTGELFFGEGSRLTVL.

The rearrangement links TRBV18 to TRBJ1-6; possibly TRBD1 for D (5 bases). CDR1 and CDR2 from the germline V gene are KGHSH and LQKENI. The CDR3 extends over 13 amino acids. Trimming pared 6 bases from V and 7 bases from J, leaving 10 bases between. The CDR3 is CASSTVENSPLHF. The CDR3 region has the DNA TGTGCCAGCTCGACAGTGGAAAATTCACCCCTCCACTTT. The variable domain in full, completed from reference TRBV18 and TRBJ1-6, reads NAGVMQNPRHLVRRRGQEARLRCSPMKGHSHVYWYRQLPEEGLKFMVYLQKENIIDESGMPKERFSAEFPKEGPSILRIQQVVRGDSAAYFCASSTVENSPLHFGNGTRLTVT.

The chain is built from TRBV27 and TRBJ2-7; 7 bases line up with TRBD2. The length of the CDR3 is 13 residues. The V gene end was trimmed by 6 bases and the J gene end by 3 bases; junction bases not matched to a gene: 5. Germline-derived CDR1 and CDR2 are MNHEY and SMNVEV (reference sequence). CDR3 in DNA: TGTGCCAGCAGCACTAGCGAAGGCTACGAGCAGTACTTC. Its translation: CASSTSEGYEQYF.

Here the CDR3 reads CAWSSGSYGYTF. The DNA of the CDR3 is TGTGCCTGGAGTTCCGGGAGCTATGGCTACACCTTC. The chain combines TRBV30 with TRBJ1-2; D not certain. The CDR3 runs 12 residues. Trimming cost V 2 bases and J 4 bases, with 8 bases left between them. Germline values: CDR1 GTSNPN, CDR2 SVGIG (reference sequence).

CDR3 in DNA: TGTGCCAGCAGTTCCCCCGGCAGGGAACACTACGAGCAGTACTTC. This translates into CASSSPGREHYEQYF. The chain has TRBV6-5 and TRBJ2-7, with a possible D match to TRBD1 (5 bases). V was cut by 4 bases and J by 3 bases, with 16 bases left in between. The CDR3 loop spans 15 amino acids. Germline-derived CDR1 and CDR2 are MNHEY and SVGAGI.

The J gene is TRBJ2-1, the V gene TRBV6-1; 7 bases align to TRBD1. Trimming cost V 3 bases and J 4 bases; bases outside gene matches: 3. CDR1 and CDR2 (germline): MNHNS, SASEGT. This CDR3 comprises 14 residues. CDR3 residues: CASSDGTDYNEQFF. CDR3 nucleotides: TGTGCCAGCAGTGATGGGACAGATTACAATGAGCAGTTCTTC.

The chain has TRBV5-6 and TRBJ2-5, with 11 bases that match TRBD1. V shed 7 bases, J shed 5 bases, and the junction held 13 bases outside the gene matches. The CDR3 covers 16 residues. Germline V gives CDR1 SGHDT, CDR2 YYEEEE. The CDR3 DNA reads as TGTGCCAGCGAACCTTTAGGGACAGGGGGACTGGAGACCCAGTACTTC. Translation: CASEPLGTGGLETQYF.

This clone was recorded many times. The rearrangement links TRBV11-2 to TRBJ2-2, with 9 bases that match TRBD2. The junction had 13 bases not matched to a gene; V was cut back by 2 bases and J by 6 bases. The CDR3 covers 18 residues. Germline CDR1 is SGHAT and CDR2 is FQNNGV. The CDR3 here is CASSLRGSGSTSPGELFF. CDR3 DNA: TGTGCCAGCAGCTTAAGGGGTAGCGGGAGTACTTCTCCCGGGGAGCTGTTTTTT.

V and J are TRBV3-1 (or the pseudogene TRBV3-2) and TRBJ1-4; no reliable D call. CDR3 length: 16 residues. Germline V gene sequence: CDR1 LGHDT, CDR2 YNNKEL (reference sequence). V lost 7 bases and J 10 bases, leaving 25 bases between the germline ends. CDR3 in DNA: TGTGCCAGCAACTCGGAACTTCGGACGGGAAGAGGAAAACTGTTTTTT. Translation gives CASNSELRTGRGKLFF.

This chain links TRBV5-4 with TRBJ2-7; perhaps TRBD1 as D (5 bases). Per germline, CDR1 SGHNT and CDR2 YYREEE (reference sequence). The CDR3 runs to 15 residues. V gave up 3 bases and J gave up 2 bases, with 15 bases separating them. The CDR3: CASSSNTGQAYEQYF. The CDR3 DNA is TGTGCCAGCAGCTCGAATACAGGTCAAGCCTACGAGCAGTACTTC.

V usage is TRBV5-5 and J usage is TRBJ2-7; 9 bases match TRBD2. The J segment lost 6 bases and the V segment lost 2 bases, leaving 6 bases of the junction unmatched. The CDR3 extends over 14 amino acids. The V gene's germline CDR1 is SGHKS and CDR2 YYEKEE (reference sequence). Here the CDR3 reads CASSFGTAGGEQYF. The CDR3 region has the DNA TGTGCCAGCAGCTTCGGGACAGCGGGAGGCGAGCAGTACTTC.

The chain has TRBV19 and TRBJ2-3, with D tentatively TRBD2 (6 bases). Germline CDR1 is LNHDA and CDR2 is SQIVND (reference sequence). V shed 6 bases and J shed 1 base, with 11 bases lying between them. The CDR3 runs to 14 residues. The DNA for the CDR3 is TGTGCCAGTAGGGGTTCGGGGGGCACAGATACGCAGTATTTT. This gives the protein CASRGSGGTDTQYF.